The 3 T cell receptor beta chains in this list originate from one sample, sequenced in a study of spatial heterogeneity in lung cancer (dated by TCRdb to the late 2010s). The label giving this sample's time point can be read as: sample taken at primary tumor resection. For TCR sequencing, whole RNA was extracted from tumor and nontumor lung tissue, or from cryopreserved PBMC samples, and no cell sorting was done. The library was produced with 5' RACE. Sequenced on a NextSeq 500. Starting from the raw public reads, TCRdb applied fastp trimming at Q25, assembled clones with MiXCR and retained in-frame beta chains. Duplicate CDR3 protein sequences are folded into a single record with the most common DNA and genes. The sample records around 6,600 distinct CDR3 sequences, roughly 5.9% of which are singletons. Of the sample, 6.5% to 10% falls within the top ten clones. The sample was normal lung tissue next to the tumor, taken at surgery. The receptors stem from a female donor with early-stage non-small cell lung cancer.

By sample share, this clonotype is medium-sized. The CDR3 reads CASSWRGSYEQYF. CDR3 in DNA: TGTGCCAGCAGCTGGCGGGGCTCCTACGAGCAGTACTTC. The V gene is TRBV5-6, the J gene TRBJ2-7; D is perhaps TRBD2 (6 bases). This CDR3 is 13 amino acids long. The ends were cut back, 3 bases at V and 0 bases at J, with 7 bases in the middle. In germline, CDR1 is SGHDT, CDR2 YYEEEE.

The chain combines TRBV4-1 with TRBJ1-1; D remains ambiguous. This CDR3 is built from 13 residues. The germline CDR1 and CDR2 sequences are MGHRA and YSYEKL. Trimming stripped 0 bases from V and 7 bases from J, with 9 bases between. CDR3 in amino acids: CASSQDPEYEAFF. The CDR3 DNA sequence: TGCGCCAGCAGCCAAGACCCGGAATATGAAGCTTTCTTT.

This clonotype has at least ten counts. The chain is built from TRBV6-6 and TRBJ2-2, with TRBD1 matching over 7 bases. Germline V CDR1 and CDR2: MNHNY, SVGAGI (reference sequence). The CDR3 is 15 amino acids. J was trimmed by 2 bases and V by 7 bases; bases with no gene match: 7. The CDR3 sequence is CASNRGQSNTGELFF. The DNA for the CDR3 is TGTGCCAGCAACCGGGGACAGTCCAACACCGGGGAGCTGTTTTTT.